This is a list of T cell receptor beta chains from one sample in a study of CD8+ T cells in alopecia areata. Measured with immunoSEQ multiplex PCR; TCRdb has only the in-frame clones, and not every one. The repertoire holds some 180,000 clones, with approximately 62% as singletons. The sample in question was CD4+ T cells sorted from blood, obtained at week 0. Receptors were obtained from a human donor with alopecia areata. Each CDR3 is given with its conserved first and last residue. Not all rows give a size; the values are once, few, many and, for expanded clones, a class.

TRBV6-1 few CASSEAMMGHLHF
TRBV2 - CASEWSGEQFF
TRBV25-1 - CASSEWTYGYTF
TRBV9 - CASSLAGGRTDTQYF
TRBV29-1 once CSVEGGRAYEQYF
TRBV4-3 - CASSPLSSGANVLTF
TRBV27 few CASSSRTGDFPASGANVLTF
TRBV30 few CAWIAGIYGYTF
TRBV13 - CASSFSKNIQYF
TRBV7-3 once CASSLGDGRDYGYTF
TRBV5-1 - CASSAVGQGDNSPLHF
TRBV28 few CASSLLAGTNQETQYF
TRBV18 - CASSQGGTEAFF
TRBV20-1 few CSARNTDTQYF
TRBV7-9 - CASSLFQGGETQYF
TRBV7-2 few CASSLIAHQPQHF
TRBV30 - CAWRVDRRYGYTF
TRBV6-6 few CASRTYGYTF
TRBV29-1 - CSVSREGFGTDTQYF
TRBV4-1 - CASSLRDRGNSPLHF
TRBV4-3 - CASSQVVYLPLHF
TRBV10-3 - CAISELGIEQFF
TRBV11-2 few CASSSFRGEADTQYF
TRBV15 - CATSRDLEGTYGYTF
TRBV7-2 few CASSLIGLFTDTQYF
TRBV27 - CASSTLGGDSPLHF
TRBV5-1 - CASSRRTEQETQYF
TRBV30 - CAWNGLANTEAFF
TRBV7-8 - CASSLEAGGAYNEQFF
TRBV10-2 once CASSPKTSAGTQYF
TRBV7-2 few CASSSDPTSTDTQYF
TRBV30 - CAWRVGTEAFF
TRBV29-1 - CSAQDSLPRYEQYF
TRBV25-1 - CASSDSVSGTVNSPLHF
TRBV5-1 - CASSAVPPGTYEQYF
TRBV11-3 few CASSLERTDGDYGYTF
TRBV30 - CAWSVSRGYGYTF
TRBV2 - CASKDREAGANVLTF
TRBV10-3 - CAINDSYEQYF
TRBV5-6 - CASSLGTGDGYTF
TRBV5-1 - CASSSRTDGYTF
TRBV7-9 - CASSLGQGNEQYF
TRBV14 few CASSQEVKSEQFF
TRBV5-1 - CASSLADGLGYTF
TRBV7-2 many CASSPGMGQPQHF
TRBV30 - CAWMGQGIGGYTF
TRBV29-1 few CSVGSNQPQHF
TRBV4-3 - CASSQEVGVKLFF
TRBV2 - CASSDWGATYNEQFF
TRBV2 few CASKRSDTQYF
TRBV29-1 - CSVGTDTDTQYF
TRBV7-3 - CASSPGHDQPQHF
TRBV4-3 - CASSQVSGGATGELFF
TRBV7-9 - CASSLAGPFYEQYF
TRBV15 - CATSREGGFGNQPQHF